This T cell receptor beta chain was retrieved from a study of CD4 T cell repertoires in COVID-19. Study at large: Relabeled CFSE-low cells, IL-2-expanded for around nine days, met spikes from other coronaviruses. Whole-study results and caveats: Between about 6.5 and 27% of SARS-CoV-2 clonotypes also appeared in SARS-CoV and/or HKU1 spike cultures. Several top expanded SARS-CoV-2-reactive clonotypes were shared by two or three memory subsets.

On this clone itself: What it binds is not known.

Produced via immunoSEQ multiplex PCR; TCRdb's table is partial and in-frame only. The sample holds 20,000 to 25,000 clones, more than 75% seen once. Trimming left V 1 base short and J 3 bases short, with 7 bases between. This CDR3 has 15 residues. Germline CDR1 is SEHNR and CDR2 is FQNEAQ (reference sequence). Sequencing was done directly on freshly isolated, uncultured memory T cells. The receptor comes from a human donor who had COVID-19. The specimen was central memory CD4+ T cells from blood, collected before the COVID-19 pandemic. The chain combines TRBV7-9 with TRBJ2-6; D remains unclear. Here the CDR3 reads CASSLVQVGANVLTF. The CDR3 DNA is TGTGCCAGCAGCTTAGTCCAGGTTGGGGCCAACGTCCTGACTTTC.